The next 6 T cell receptor beta chains were all read from a single sample in a study of blood T cell repertoires in COVID-19. Some clones are missing from TCRdb's copy, which holds only in-frame ones; the method was immunoSEQ multiplex PCR. The table lists a few hundred thousand clones, roughly 89% of them singletons. Sequenced: peripheral blood. Receptors were obtained from a woman between 40 and 50 years old who had recovered from COVID-19.

CDR3 nucleotide sequence: TGTGCCAGCAGTGTGGCGGGGGGGCTCGATGAGCAGTTCTTC. This translates into CASSVAGGLDEQFF. This sequence joins TRBV2 and TRBJ2-1; 9 nucleotides match TRBD2. The CDR3 runs to 14 residues. Germline CDR1 is SNHLY and CDR2 is FYNNEI. With V trimmed by 4 bases and J by 8 bases, 6 bases remained unmatched. The variable domain in full, with the rest retrieved from reference TRBV2 and TRBJ2-1, is EPEVTQTPSHQVTQMGQEVILRCVPISNHLYFYWYRQILGQKVEFLVSFYNNEISEKSEIFDDQFSVERPDGSNFTLKIRSTKLEDSAMYFCASSVAGGLDEQFFGPGTRLTVL.

This clone was found once. The rearrangement uses TRBV7-8 and TRBJ2-2; 10 bases are a match to TRBD2. CDR3 length equals 16 residues. The V gene end was trimmed by 7 bases and the J gene end by 1 base; junction bases not matched to a gene: 6. From germline, CDR1 is SGHVS and CDR2 FQNEAQ. This chain's CDR3 is CASTRGTSVNTGELFF. CDR3 sequence (DNA): TGTGCCAGCACTCGGGGGACTAGCGTGAACACCGGGGAGCTGTTTTTT.

The V gene is TRBV7-3, the J gene TRBJ1-2, with 8 bases aligning to TRBD1. The CDR3 covers 15 residues. The J segment lost 2 bases and the V segment lost 5 bases, leaving 7 bases of the junction unmatched. Germline CDR1 and CDR2: SGHTA and FQGTGA. CDR3 loop: CASSPGTGPNYGYTF. DNA for the CDR3: TGTGCCAGCAGCCCGGGGACAGGTCCAAACTATGGCTACACCTTC.

The chain joins TRBV19 to TRBJ2-2; TRBD2 aligns across 12 bases. This CDR3 region has 16 residues. The ends lost 5 bases at V and 8 bases at J; junction bases unmatched: 9. Looked up from germline, CDR1 is LNHDA and CDR2 is SQIVND (reference sequence). DNA for the CDR3: TGTGCCAGTAGTTCTAGCGGGGGGGCCCCTTCAGGGGAGCTGTTTTTT. Translation: CASSSSGGAPSGELFF.

The chain is built from TRBV5-4 and TRBJ2-3; 10 bases line up with TRBD2. CDR1 and CDR2 from the germline V gene are SGHNT and YYREEE (reference sequence). This CDR3 region has 15 residues. V lost 3 bases, J lost 5 bases, and 6 bases stayed unmatched. The CDR3 sequence: CASSSSGGAEDTQYF. The DNA of the CDR3 is TGTGCCAGCAGCTCCAGCGGGGGGGCGGAAGATACGCAGTATTTT.

The chain combines TRBV3-1 (or the pseudogene TRBV3-2) with TRBJ1-2; 7 bases are shared with TRBD1. This CDR3 contains 15 residues. The germline V gene encodes CDR1 LGHDT and CDR2 YNNKEL (reference sequence). Losses at the gene ends were 0 bases for V and 6 bases for J; bases not matched to a gene: 7. CDR3 nucleotides: TGTGCCAGCAGCCAAGATTCTTCAGGGGGGCATGGCTACACCTTC. Translating it yields CASSQDSSGGHGYTF.